This is a list of T cell receptor beta chains from one sample in a study of T-cell reconstitution after alpha-beta-depleted transplantation in children. TCRdb reprocessed the PCR reads with MiXCR, giving one entry per CDR3 protein. The profile covers roughly 180,000 distinct CDR3 sequences, with approximately 15% appearing a single time and 13% taken by the ten largest. The sample here was PBMCs from the stem cell graft donor, taken from the stem cell graft. Receptors originate from a human donor who donated a stem cell graft to a child with acute lymphoblastic leukemia. CDR3s include the opening cysteine and the closing phenylalanine or tryptophan. A D gene is named only where the DNA matches it firmly. Size tells how often a clone was seen (once, few, many) or the class of an expanded clone, and some rows leave it out.

CDR3aa: CASSSLGLAGYEQYF; CDR3nt: TGTGCCAGCAGTTCCCTGGGACTAGCGGGCTACGAGCAGTACTTC; v_gene: TRBV12-3/TRBV12-4; d_gene: TRBD2; abundance: many; j_gene: TRBJ2-7
CDR3aa: CAWSFASRQGGQFF; CDR3nt: TGTGCCTGGAGTTTCGCTTCCCGACAGGGTGGGCAGTTCTTC; v_gene: TRBV30; d_gene: TRBD1; abundance: many; j_gene: TRBJ2-1
CDR3aa: CASSPRTSGSYGEQFF; CDR3nt: TGTGCCAGCAGCCCGAGGACTAGCGGGAGCTACGGTGAGCAGTTCTTC; v_gene: TRBV7-9; d_gene: TRBD2; abundance: .; j_gene: TRBJ2-1
CDR3aa: CASSPAFGREKTQYF; CDR3nt: TGTGCCAGCTCACCAGCTTTCGGCAGGGAGAAGACCCAGTACTTC; v_gene: TRBV18; d_gene: .; abundance: many; j_gene: TRBJ2-5
CDR3aa: CASRRTLQETQYF; CDR3nt: TGTGCCAGCAGACGAACTCTCCAAGAGACCCAGTACTTC; v_gene: TRBV11-2; d_gene: .; abundance: many; j_gene: TRBJ2-5
CDR3aa: CASSLYRYNEQFF; CDR3nt: TGCGCCAGCAGCTTGTACAGATACAATGAGCAGTTCTTC; v_gene: TRBV5-1; d_gene: .; abundance: few; j_gene: TRBJ2-1
CDR3aa: CASSSDFQETQYF; CDR3nt: TGTGCCAGTAGTTCCGATTTTCAAGAGACCCAGTACTTC; v_gene: TRBV19; d_gene: .; abundance: medium-sized; j_gene: TRBJ2-5
CDR3aa: CSDIAGAADTQYF; CDR3nt: TGCAGCGACATAGCGGGAGCGGCAGATACGCAGTATTTT; v_gene: TRBV29-1; d_gene: TRBD2; abundance: many; j_gene: TRBJ2-3
CDR3aa: CASSPRAGETQYF; CDR3nt: TGTGCCAGCAGCCCTCGGGCGGGAGAGACCCAGTACTTC; v_gene: TRBV12-3/TRBV12-4; d_gene: .; abundance: many; j_gene: TRBJ2-5
CDR3aa: CAISKKNRDAAYEQYF; CDR3nt: TGTGCCATCAGTAAGAAAAACCGGGACGCCGCGTACGAGCAGTACTTC; v_gene: TRBV10-3; d_gene: .; abundance: many; j_gene: TRBJ2-7
CDR3aa: CASSATGNPNTEAFF; CDR3nt: TGCGCCAGCAGCGCGACGGGAAACCCGAACACTGAAGCTTTCTTT; v_gene: TRBV5-1; d_gene: .; abundance: few; j_gene: TRBJ1-1
CDR3aa: CASSLGLQGTTGELFF; CDR3nt: TGCGCCAGCAGCTTGGGATTACAGGGGACGACCGGGGAGCTGTTTTTT; v_gene: TRBV5-1; d_gene: TRBD1; abundance: many; j_gene: TRBJ2-2
CDR3aa: CASSATGGAGIAHEQFF; CDR3nt: TGTGCCAGTAGCGCGACAGGGGGCGCGGGTATAGCTCATGAGCAGTTCTTC; v_gene: TRBV19; d_gene: TRBD1; abundance: .; j_gene: TRBJ2-1
CDR3aa: CSVAGQGSEKLFF; CDR3nt: TGCAGCGTTGCAGGACAGGGGAGTGAAAAACTGTTTTTT; v_gene: TRBV29-1; d_gene: TRBD1; abundance: .; j_gene: TRBJ1-4
CDR3aa: CASSPEQGGDEQFF; CDR3nt: TGTGCCAGCAGCCCGGAACAGGGGGGGGATGAGCAGTTCTTC; v_gene: TRBV5-4; d_gene: .; abundance: many; j_gene: TRBJ2-1
CDR3aa: CASSSRGAQRPNEQFF; CDR3nt: TGTGCCAGCAGCTCAAGGGGCGCCCAGCGCCCCAATGAGCAGTTCTTC; v_gene: TRBV7-8; d_gene: .; abundance: few; j_gene: TRBJ2-1
CDR3aa: CASNDRGYGYTF; CDR3nt: TGTGCCAGTAACGACAGGGGGTATGGCTACACCTTC; v_gene: TRBV19; d_gene: TRBD1; abundance: few; j_gene: TRBJ1-2
CDR3aa: CASRGGQGIYNEQFF; CDR3nt: TGCGCCAGCAGGGGGGGACAGGGCATCTACAATGAGCAGTTCTTC; v_gene: TRBV5-1; d_gene: TRBD1; abundance: few; j_gene: TRBJ2-1
CDR3aa: CASSFGLAGRNEQFF; CDR3nt: TGTGCCAGCAGTTTCGGACTAGCGGGACGCAATGAGCAGTTCTTC; v_gene: TRBV27; d_gene: TRBD2; abundance: many; j_gene: TRBJ2-1
CDR3aa: CASSLRLAGGYEQYF; CDR3nt: TGTGCCAGCAGTCTGAGACTAGCGGGAGGCTACGAGCAGTACTTC; v_gene: TRBV12-3/TRBV12-4; d_gene: TRBD2; abundance: many; j_gene: TRBJ2-7
CDR3aa: CATHREGWSYNEQFF; CDR3nt: TGTGCCACCCACCGGGAGGGTTGGTCCTACAATGAGCAGTTCTTC; v_gene: TRBV6-2/TRBV6-3; d_gene: TRBD2; abundance: many; j_gene: TRBJ2-1
CDR3aa: CASSFGRVLSGANVLTF; CDR3nt: TGTGCCAGCAGTTTTGGCAGGGTCCTCTCTGGGGCCAACGTCCTGACTTTC; v_gene: TRBV12-3/TRBV12-4; d_gene: .; abundance: many; j_gene: TRBJ2-6
CDR3aa: CASSGDSFAEQYF; CDR3nt: TGTGCCAGCAGTGGGGACAGTTTTGCCGAGCAGTACTTC; v_gene: TRBV12-3/TRBV12-4; d_gene: TRBD1; abundance: many; j_gene: TRBJ2-7
CDR3aa: CASSFPRGGLEKLFF; CDR3nt: TGTGCCAGCAGTTTCCCGAGAGGGGGTTTAGAAAAACTGTTTTTT; v_gene: TRBV12-3/TRBV12-4; d_gene: .; abundance: few; j_gene: TRBJ1-4
CDR3aa: CASHRGSNTGELFF; CDR3nt: TGCGCCAGTCACCGCGGGAGTAACACCGGGGAGCTGTTTTTT; v_gene: TRBV5-1; d_gene: TRBD2; abundance: many; j_gene: TRBJ2-2
CDR3aa: CASSLGRRDTEAFF; CDR3nt: TGTGCCAGCAGCTTAGGTCGCCGTGACACTGAAGCTTTCTTT; v_gene: TRBV11-2; d_gene: .; abundance: many; j_gene: TRBJ1-1
CDR3aa: CASSLEAGGLSYEQYF; CDR3nt: TGTGCCAGCAGCTTAGAAGCGGGAGGACTCTCCTACGAGCAGTACTTC; v_gene: TRBV7-6; d_gene: TRBD2; abundance: many; j_gene: TRBJ2-7
CDR3aa: CASSTDRGRSLYEQYF; CDR3nt: TGCGCCAGCAGCACAGACAGGGGGCGGTCGTTGTACGAGCAGTACTTC; v_gene: TRBV10-2; d_gene: TRBD1; abundance: many; j_gene: TRBJ2-7
CDR3aa: CASSALQGLELEAFF; CDR3nt: TGTGCCAGCAGCGCACTCCAGGGTCTCGAGCTTGAAGCTTTCTTT; v_gene: TRBV7-9; d_gene: .; abundance: few; j_gene: TRBJ1-1
CDR3aa: CASSLRYQGPNTEAFF; CDR3nt: TGTGCCAGCAGCTTACGATATCAGGGGCCGAACACTGAAGCTTTCTTT; v_gene: TRBV7-8; d_gene: .; abundance: many; j_gene: TRBJ1-1
CDR3aa: CSARDGRKVSGLNTGELFF; CDR3nt: TGCAGTGCTAGAGATGGGAGGAAGGTGTCAGGGTTGAACACCGGGGAGCTGTTTTTT; v_gene: TRBV20-1; d_gene: .; abundance: .; j_gene: TRBJ2-2
CDR3aa: CASAQGDGNTIYF; CDR3nt: TGCGCCAGCGCGCAGGGAGATGGAAACACCATATATTTT; v_gene: TRBV5-1; d_gene: .; abundance: few; j_gene: TRBJ1-3
CDR3aa: CSVEGVRGGELFF; CDR3nt: TGCAGCGTTGAGGGCGTCCGGGGCGGGGAGCTGTTTTTT; v_gene: TRBV29-1; d_gene: .; abundance: many; j_gene: TRBJ2-2
CDR3aa: CASSQAGRGEEKLFF; CDR3nt: TGCGCCAGCAGCCAAGCGGGGAGGGGTGAAGAAAAACTGTTTTTT; v_gene: TRBV4-1; d_gene: .; abundance: many; j_gene: TRBJ1-4
CDR3aa: CASSVNVREGSSYNEQFF; CDR3nt: TGTGCCAGCAGCGTAAACGTGCGGGAGGGGAGCTCCTACAATGAGCAGTTCTTC; v_gene: TRBV9; d_gene: TRBD2; abundance: many; j_gene: TRBJ2-1
CDR3aa: CASSYGPGELFF; CDR3nt: TGTGCCAGCAGCTATGGGCCCGGGGAGCTGTTTTTT; v_gene: TRBV7-9; d_gene: .; abundance: many; j_gene: TRBJ2-2
CDR3aa: CASSRTGGTDTQYF; CDR3nt: TGTGCCAGCAGTCGGACTGGGGGCACAGATACGCAGTATTTT; v_gene: TRBV6-1; d_gene: .; abundance: many; j_gene: TRBJ2-3
CDR3aa: CASSTGQGGNQPQHF; CDR3nt: TGTGCCAGCAGTACCGGACAGGGTGGCAATCAGCCCCAGCATTTT; v_gene: TRBV6-1; d_gene: TRBD1; abundance: many; j_gene: TRBJ1-5
CDR3aa: CASSLQGGQETQYF; CDR3nt: TGCGCCAGCAGCTTACAGGGGGGACAAGAGACCCAGTACTTC; v_gene: TRBV5-1; d_gene: TRBD1; abundance: .; j_gene: TRBJ2-5
CDR3aa: CASSLAIDSRQGNYGYTF; CDR3nt: TGTGCCAGCAGCTTAGCCATAGATAGTCGACAGGGAAACTATGGCTACACCTTC; v_gene: TRBV7-6; d_gene: TRBD1; abundance: .; j_gene: TRBJ1-2
CDR3aa: CSATWAGTYEQYF; CDR3nt: TGCAGTGCTACGTGGGCCGGGACCTACGAGCAGTACTTC; v_gene: TRBV20-1; d_gene: .; abundance: many; j_gene: TRBJ2-7
CDR3aa: CASSFDRGPTEAFF; CDR3nt: TGCGCCAGCAGCTTTGACAGGGGGCCCACTGAAGCTTTCTTT; v_gene: TRBV5-1; d_gene: TRBD1; abundance: many; j_gene: TRBJ1-1